This T cell receptor (beta chain) comes out of a study of PD-1 blockade in classical Hodgkin lymphoma. Whole-study context: Patients were dosed intravenously with nivolumab at 3 mg/kg every 2 weeks. Study-wide results and caveats: Whoever responded completely had baseline diversity much like that seen in newly diagnosed patients. Reported baseline diversity: healthy donors highest, relapsed/refractory patients lowest.

This clone was seen a few times. Its matching antigen is unknown. Only in-frame clones appear in the TCRdb table, and some are missing; sequencing was by immunoSEQ multiplex PCR. The sample holds 80,000 to 100,000 clones, 92% seen once. V trimming: 6 bases; J trimming: 0 bases; junction bases outside the gene matches: 4. The CDR3 consists of 14 residues. The germline gives CDR1 MNHEY, CDR2 SMNVEV (reference sequence). All the patients suffered relapse after autologous stem cell transplantation, and brentuximab vedotin exposure differed. Complete response, partial response or progressive disease constituted the best responses recorded.

The starting material was peripheral blood mononuclear cells (PBMCs), obtained at baseline. The clonotype comes from a human donor with classical Hodgkin lymphoma. This chain links TRBV27 with TRBJ2-7, with TRBD1 matching over 8 bases. In DNA, the CDR3 is TGTGCCAGCAGGAAGACAGGGGACTCCTACGAGCAGTACTTC. Protein sequence: CASRKTGDSYEQYF.